These T cell receptor beta chains were read from a single sample in a study of control samples from healthy donors and cancer patients. Repertoires were generated with immunoSEQ multiplex PCR, while TCRdb's copy carries only in-frame clones and drops some. The sample yields 200,000 to 250,000 clones, around 94% seen once. The sample was blood. All receptors come from a man in his forties or fifties in good health. Each CDR3 is given with its conserved first and last residue. The D gene is left open where the match is weak. The listing skips clone size in some rows; elsewhere it reads once, few, many or a size class.

d_gene: .; j_gene: TRBJ2-2; abundance: .; v_gene: TRBV11-2; CDR3nt: TGTGCCAGCAGCTTAGCGGTCCCCGGAGGGGGGGAGCTGTTTTTT; CDR3aa: CASSLAVPGGGELFF
d_gene: .; j_gene: TRBJ2-4; abundance: .; v_gene: TRBV6-1; CDR3nt: TGTGCCAGCAGTGGGACAGTCGTACTAGCCAAAAACATTCAGTACTTC; CDR3aa: CASSGTVVLAKNIQYF
d_gene: .; j_gene: TRBJ2-3; abundance: .; v_gene: TRBV5-1; CDR3nt: TGCGCCAGCAGCTTGCCGGGTGTGAGCACAGATACGCAGTATTTT; CDR3aa: CASSLPGVSTDTQYF
d_gene: .; j_gene: TRBJ1-2; abundance: .; v_gene: TRBV28; CDR3nt: TGTGCCAGCAGTATTTGGGGGTACGGCTACACCTTC; CDR3aa: CASSIWGYGYTF
d_gene: .; j_gene: TRBJ2-2; abundance: .; v_gene: TRBV7-9; CDR3nt: TGTGCCAGCAGCCAACTCAGGGACGCCGGGGAGCTGTTTTTT; CDR3aa: CASSQLRDAGELFF
d_gene: .; j_gene: TRBJ2-1; abundance: .; v_gene: TRBV3-1/TRBV3-2; CDR3nt: TGTGCCAGCAGCCAAGTATACGGGGACGGAACTATCTACAATGAGCAGTTCTTC; CDR3aa: CASSQVYGDGTIYNEQFF
d_gene: .; j_gene: TRBJ1-4; abundance: once; v_gene: TRBV9; CDR3nt: TGTGCCAGCAGCGGGGGGGCGCGGGCAACTAATGAAAAACTGTTTTTT; CDR3aa: CASSGGARATNEKLFF
d_gene: .; j_gene: TRBJ1-3; abundance: .; v_gene: TRBV6-5; CDR3nt: TGTGCCAGCAGTCCAGGTTCCTCTGGAAACACCATATATTTT; CDR3aa: CASSPGSSGNTIYF
d_gene: .; j_gene: TRBJ2-5; abundance: .; v_gene: TRBV18; CDR3nt: TGTGCCAGCTCTCTCGGGACCGTGGAGACCCAGTACTTC; CDR3aa: CASSLGTVETQYF
d_gene: TRBD1; j_gene: TRBJ2-1; abundance: .; v_gene: TRBV19; CDR3nt: TGTGCCAGCCTTAGGACAGGGGGCTACAATGAGCAGTTCTTC; CDR3aa: CASLRTGGYNEQFF
d_gene: TRBD2; j_gene: TRBJ2-1; abundance: .; v_gene: TRBV18; CDR3nt: TGTGCCAGCTCACGGGTAGCGGGGGGAGACAATGAGCAGTTCTTC; CDR3aa: CASSRVAGGDNEQFF
d_gene: .; j_gene: TRBJ2-1; abundance: few; v_gene: TRBV24-1; CDR3nt: TGTGCCACCAGTGACCTACCTCCTTTGGGCCTACTTACAGTCAATGAGCAGTTCTTC; CDR3aa: CATSDLPPLGLLTVNEQFF
d_gene: .; j_gene: TRBJ2-1; abundance: .; v_gene: TRBV6-5; CDR3nt: TGTGCCAGCAGTTACTCGACTGGGGCCGGGGTCCATGAGCAGTTCTTC; CDR3aa: CASSYSTGAGVHEQFF
d_gene: .; j_gene: TRBJ1-1; abundance: .; v_gene: TRBV19; CDR3nt: TGTGCCAGTAGTATTAACAGGGAGAACACTGAAGCTTTCTTT; CDR3aa: CASSINRENTEAFF
d_gene: TRBD1; j_gene: TRBJ1-5; abundance: .; v_gene: TRBV3-1/TRBV3-2; CDR3nt: TGTGCCAGCAGCCCCTCGACAGGGTTCGAGCCCCAGCATTTT; CDR3aa: CASSPSTGFEPQHF
d_gene: .; j_gene: TRBJ1-1; abundance: .; v_gene: TRBV7-2; CDR3nt: TGTGCCAGCAGCTTAGGCAGGGACTACACTGAAGCTTTCTTT; CDR3aa: CASSLGRDYTEAFF
d_gene: .; j_gene: TRBJ2-5; abundance: .; v_gene: TRBV5-6; CDR3nt: TGTGCCAGCAGCTTCCCGTCTACTTCGGGAGAGACCCAGTACTTC; CDR3aa: CASSFPSTSGETQYF